This T cell receptor beta chain was recovered during a study of regulatory T cells in long-lasting Graves disease. Study-level background: Those with persistent Graves' disease had received antithyroid drugs for over 5 years with positive TSH receptor antibodies.

HTBI primers from iRepertoire and Arm-PCR of CDR3 regions yielded the TCR beta libraries. Per the study methods: Identification across samples found 50 to 80 TRBV and some 13 TRBJ segments. TCRdb re-called the multiplex PCR reads with MiXCR, one entry per CDR3 protein. The V and J calls come from TCRdb's annotation, not from the publication. The sample lists hundreds of thousands of distinct CDR3 sequences, roughly 23% occurring once. This CDR3 has 16 residues. Trimming cost V 3 bases and J 2 bases; bases outside gene matches: 8. Germline values: CDR1 LGHDT, CDR2 YNNKEL (reference sequence). The time point: persistent/refractory GD, antithyroid drugs over 5 years with positive TRAb. The authors made the TCR library using RNA they extracted from PBMCs.

V usage is TRBV3-1 and J usage is TRBJ2-5; TRBD2 agrees at 8 bases. This sequence was found in a female donor with Graves disease. Specimen: peripheral blood mononuclear cells (PBMCs), collected when the disease was refractory, from a patient treated with antithyroid drugs. As DNA, the CDR3 is TGTGCCAGCAGCCAGCTAGCGGGCGTATCTCAAGAGACCCAGTACTTC. It codes for CASSQLAGVSQETQYF.